This entry lists 13 T cell receptor beta chains sequenced from one sample in a study of a mutant IDH1 vaccine in newly diagnosed glioma. Measured with immunoSEQ multiplex PCR; TCRdb has only the in-frame clones, and not every one. There are approximately 45,000 clones in the sample; about 92% occur only once, and approximately 2.5% lies in the top ten. Their recognized antigens are unknown. Time point denoted: week 35, safety follow-up. Each vaccine dose was 300 ug of mutant IDH1 20-mer peptide, with topical imiquimod. Sequencing used PBMCs, obtained from a glioma patient whose treatment included an IDH1 peptide vaccine. The receptors stem from a man aged 45-60 years with glioma.

The chain carries TRBV4-1 and TRBJ2-7; D is possibly TRBD1 (6 bases). The CDR3 is made up of 16 amino acids. Trimming left V 0 bases short and J 2 bases short, with 14 bases between. The germline CDR1 and CDR2 sequences are MGHRA and YSYEKL. CDR3 DNA: TGCGCCAGCAGCCAAGATGGGCAGGGGTTCACCTACGAGCAGTACTTC. It is translated as CASSQDGQGFTYEQYF.

This rearrangement joins TRBV2 to TRBJ1-1, with unresolved D. V was shortened by 7 bases and J by 0 bases, with 9 bases between the two germline ends. The germline V gene encodes CDR1 SNHLY and CDR2 FYNNEI. This CDR3 is 13 amino acids long. CDR3 sequence: CASIKELNTEAFF. The CDR3 DNA reads as TGTGCCAGCATAAAGGAGCTGAACACTGAAGCTTTCTTT.

The chain recombines TRBV7-2 with TRBJ2-5; the match to TRBD2 covers 9 bases. In germline, CDR1 is SGHTA, CDR2 FQGNSA. Losses at the gene ends were 5 bases for V and 5 bases for J; bases not matched to a gene: 9. This CDR3 region has 15 residues. CDR3 protein: CASSPRSGGRETQYF. The CDR3 nucleotides are TGTGCCAGCAGCCCCCGGAGCGGGGGGCGGGAGACCCAGTACTTC.

This chain connects TRBV6-1 to TRBJ2-7; TRBD1 matches 8 bases. From germline, CDR1 is MNHNS and CDR2 SASEGT. Trimming took 2 bases from V and 5 from J; bases not matched to a gene: 8. The CDR3 loop spans 15 amino acids. CDR3 sequence reads: CASSESPGQVHEQYF. The CDR3 DNA follows: TGTGCCAGCAGTGAAAGTCCGGGACAGGTCCACGAGCAGTACTTC.

This clone was recorded only once. This rearrangement joins TRBV30 to TRBJ2-3; no firm D call. This CDR3 is 13 amino acids long. The V end was cut by 4 bases, the J end by 6 bases, with 14 bases between. Germline CDR1 reads GTSNPN; CDR2 reads SVGIG (reference sequence). The CDR3 reads CAWTVGFRDTQYF. CDR3 nucleotides: TGTGCCTGGACGGTGGGGTTCAGGGATACGCAGTATTTT.

V and J are TRBV7-3 and TRBJ1-2; possible D gene TRBD1, 5 bases. Germline loops: CDR1 SGHTA, CDR2 FQGTGA. Trimming shortened V by 5 bases and J by 2 bases, and 12 bases separated the two germline ends. The CDR3 consists of 14 residues. The CDR3 DNA sequence: TGTGCCAGCAGCCCCGGGGACCGAAACTATGGCTACACCTTC. This codes for CASSPGDRNYGYTF.

The chain uses TRBV25-1 and TRBJ1-3, with TRBD1 matching over 7 bases. CDR3 length: 15 residues. Germline V gene sequence: CDR1 MGHDK, CDR2 SYGVNS. Trimming at V came to 3 bases and at J to 2 bases, leaving 4 bases not matched to a gene. The CDR3 DNA is TGTGCCAGCAGTGACTGGCAGGGGGCTGGAAACACCATATATTTT. Translating it yields CASSDWQGAGNTIYF. The complete variable domain, with remaining parts taken from reference TRBV25-1 and TRBJ1-3, reads EADIYQTPRYLVIGTGKKITLECSQTMGHDKMYWYQQDPGMELHLIHYSYGVNSTEKGDLSSESTVSRIRTEHFPLTLESARPSHTSQYLCASSDWQGAGNTIYFGEGSWLTVV.

The chain couples TRBV5-6 to TRBJ1-2; 7 bases are shared with TRBD1. CDR3 length equals 14 residues. V dropped 1 base and J dropped 8; count of bases not matched to a gene: 8. CDR1 and CDR2 (germline): SGHDT, YYEEEE. In DNA, the CDR3 is TGTGCCAGCAGCTTGAACAGGGGCGCCGGAGGCTACACCTTC. Its protein product is CASSLNRGAGGYTF.

This clone is a singleton in its sample. The rearrangement links TRBV28 to TRBJ1-5; the D gene is possibly TRBD1 (6 bases). The germline CDR1 and CDR2 sequences are MDHEN and SYDVKM. CDR3 length equals 13 residues. V lost 7 bases, J lost 4 bases, and 11 bases lay in between. The CDR3 loop reads CASIGQLNQPQHF. The CDR3 nucleotides read TGTGCCAGCATAGGACAGCTGAATCAGCCCCAGCATTTT.

Comments on this clone: Germline and junction disagree at one end, which may indicate a read error. V is TRBV7-7 and J is TRBJ2-7, with D tentatively TRBD2 (5 bases). Germline V gene lookup returns CDR1 SSHAT and CDR2 FNYEAQ (reference sequence). The CDR3 is made up of 15 amino acids. In nucleotides, the CDR3 is TGTGCTAGCAGCTTAGCCCGAGGGAGTCGGTACGAGCAGTACTTC. This translates into CASSLARGSRYEQYF.

The chain has TRBV7-9 and TRBJ2-5, with no clear D. The V end lost 1 base, the J end lost 5 bases, and 8 bases lay between the germline ends. CDR1 SEHNR and CDR2 FQNEAQ come from the germline V gene (reference sequence). The CDR3 has 13 residues. The CDR3 DNA reads TGTGCCAGCAGCTTAGGTGGTCACGAGACCCAGTACTTC. It encodes CASSLGGHETQYF.

V and J are TRBV5-1 and TRBJ2-3; a weak D match, TRBD2 (6 bases). Trimming shortened V by 0 bases and J by 6 bases, and 17 bases separated the two germline ends. Germline V gives CDR1 SGHRS, CDR2 YFSETQ. The CDR3 has 16 amino acids. CDR3 coding DNA: TGCGCCAGCAGCTTGGGACTAGAGTTAGTTAGTGATACGCAGTATTTT. Translating it yields CASSLGLELVSDTQYF.

V is TRBV4-1 and J is TRBJ2-2; D possibly corresponds to TRBD1 (6 bases). V dropped 2 bases and J dropped 4 bases, with 8 bases sitting between them. The germline V gene encodes CDR1 MGHRA and CDR2 YSYEKL. The CDR3 loop spans 14 amino acids. CDR3 region: CASSQFRGTGELFF. The CDR3 DNA follows: TGCGCCAGCAGCCAATTCAGGGGCACCGGGGAGCTGTTTTTT.